The 13 T cell receptor beta chains listed next were all sequenced from one sample in a study of blood T cell repertoires in COVID-19. Some clones are missing from TCRdb's copy, which holds only in-frame ones; the method was immunoSEQ multiplex PCR. The sample shows 290,000 or so clones, around 90% of them seen only once. The material sequenced was peripheral blood. Receptor source: a man younger than 35 with active or convalescent COVID-19.

The chain links TRBV5-1 to TRBJ1-6; a possible D gene is TRBD1 (5 bases). Germline V gene data show CDR1 as SGHRS and CDR2 as YFSETQ. This CDR3 region has 13 residues. V was clipped by 1 base and J by 7 bases, with 6 bases between them. This CDR3 reads CASSLRGNSPLHF. The CDR3 bases are TGCGCCAGCAGCTTGAGGGGAAATTCACCCCTCCACTTT.

The CDR3, as DNA: TGTGCCAGCAGTGATATAGCGGGGTACCAAGAGACCCAGTACTTC. The encoded protein is CASSDIAGYQETQYF. The rearrangement links TRBV6-1 to TRBJ2-5; 8 bases line up with TRBD2. J gave up 0 bases and V 3 bases, and 3 bases lay outside the gene matches. Germline V CDR1 and CDR2: MNHNS, SASEGT. The CDR3 extends over 15 amino acids.

The count of this clone is one. The chain uses TRBV6-5 and TRBJ1-5; 9 bases align to TRBD1. The CDR3 has 13 amino acids. Germline-derived CDR1 and CDR2 are MNHEY and SVGAGI. V dropped 6 bases and J dropped 6; count of bases not matched to a gene: 3. CDR3 protein: CASRGQGSQPQHF. The DNA for the CDR3 is TGTGCCAGCAGGGGACAGGGCAGTCAGCCCCAGCATTTT.

This chain links TRBV10-2 with TRBJ2-3, with D maybe TRBD2 (6 bases). Trimming took off 5 bases at V and 1 base at J, with 10 bases between the two ends. Per germline, CDR1 WSHSY and CDR2 SAAADI. The CDR3 sequence is 14 residues long. The CDR3 sequence is CASSSQRGTDTQYF. The CDR3 DNA is TGCGCCAGCAGTTCCCAGCGGGGCACAGATACGCAGTATTTT.

This chain connects TRBV27 to TRBJ1-6, with 9 nucleotides matching TRBD1. This CDR3 contains 18 residues. Germline CDR1 is MNHEY and CDR2 is SMNVEV (reference sequence). V trimming: 5 bases; J trimming: 0 bases; junction bases outside the gene matches: 8. CDR3 in DNA: TGTGCCAGCAGTCTGCTAGCGACAGGGGGCTCCTATAATTCACCCCTCCACTTT. Translation gives CASSLLATGGSYNSPLHF.

The chain carries TRBV28 and TRBJ2-4, with D unresolved. V lost 5 bases and J 0 bases, leaving 11 bases between the germline ends. This CDR3 has 15 residues. Per germline, CDR1 MDHEN and CDR2 SYDVKM. The CDR3 sequence: CASSPFELAKNIQYF. In DNA form, the CDR3 reads TGTGCCAGCAGTCCCTTCGAACTAGCCAAAAACATTCAGTACTTC.

The chain employs TRBV5-4 and TRBJ1-4, with a tentative D call TRBD1 (5 bases). Germline CDR1 and CDR2: SGHNT and YYREEE (reference sequence). The CDR3 length is 15 residues. With 4 bases removed from V and 3 bases from J, the gap between germline ends came to 13 bases. The CDR3 loop is CASSVTTDSNEKLFF. Written as DNA, the CDR3 is TGTGCCAGCAGCGTCACGACAGACTCTAATGAAAAACTGTTTTTT.

The rearrangement joins TRBV25-1 to TRBJ2-1; D is undetermined. The germline gives CDR1 MGHDK, CDR2 SYGVNS. This CDR3 has 11 amino acids. The V end was cut by 10 bases, the J end by 9 bases, with 13 bases between. As DNA, the CDR3 is TGTGCCACCGCTGCGGCGCGTGAGCAGTTCTTC. As protein: CATAAAREQFF.

The V call is TRBV27, the J call TRBJ2-3; possibly TRBD1 for D (5 bases). The CDR3 consists of 14 residues. The germline V gene has CDR1 MNHEY and CDR2 SMNVEV (reference sequence). V gave up 8 bases and J gave up 5 bases, with 17 bases separating them. CDR3 amino acids: CASGYSRVGDTQYF. The DNA for the CDR3 is TGTGCCAGCGGCTACAGCAGGGTCGGAGATACGCAGTATTTT.

V gene TRBV28 combines with J gene TRBJ1-2, with 9 positions matching TRBD1. The CDR3 is made up of 13 amino acids. Per the germline V gene, CDR1 is MDHEN and CDR2 is SYDVKM. Trimming took 10 bases from V and 2 from J; bases not matched to a gene: 5. The CDR3, as DNA: TGTGCCACCCAGGGGACAGGGAACTATGGCTACACCTTC. The encoded protein is CATQGTGNYGYTF.

The V gene is TRBV29-1, the J gene TRBJ2-5; 9 bases line up with TRBD1. Germline V gene sequence: CDR1 SQVTM, CDR2 ANQGSEA. V trimming: 3 bases; J trimming: 9 bases; junction bases outside the gene matches: 20. This CDR3 region has 17 residues. Written as DNA, the CDR3 is TGCAGCGTTGAGACGAATCCTGGACAGGGGCCATTGGAGGCCCAGTACTTC. Translating gives CSVETNPGQGPLEAQYF.

The chain recombines TRBV5-1 with TRBJ2-7, with 8 bases aligning to TRBD2. Germline-derived CDR1 and CDR2 are SGHRS and YFSETQ. J lost 4 bases, V lost 0 bases, and 12 bases had no gene match. The CDR3 has 17 residues. This CDR3 reads CASSLASLAGGSYEQYF. The CDR3, as DNA: TGCGCCAGCAGCTTGGCGTCCCTAGCGGGTGGTTCGTACGAGCAGTACTTC.

The V call is TRBV5-1, the J call TRBJ1-1; D uncertain. Germline assignment: CDR1 SGHRS and CDR2 YFSETQ. The CDR3 covers 14 residues. V was clipped by 0 bases and J by 4 bases, with 10 bases between them. For the CDR3, the DNA is TGCGCCAGCAGCTTGGTCGCGGGGAGCACTGAAGCTTTCTTT. Protein sequence: CASSLVAGSTEAFF.